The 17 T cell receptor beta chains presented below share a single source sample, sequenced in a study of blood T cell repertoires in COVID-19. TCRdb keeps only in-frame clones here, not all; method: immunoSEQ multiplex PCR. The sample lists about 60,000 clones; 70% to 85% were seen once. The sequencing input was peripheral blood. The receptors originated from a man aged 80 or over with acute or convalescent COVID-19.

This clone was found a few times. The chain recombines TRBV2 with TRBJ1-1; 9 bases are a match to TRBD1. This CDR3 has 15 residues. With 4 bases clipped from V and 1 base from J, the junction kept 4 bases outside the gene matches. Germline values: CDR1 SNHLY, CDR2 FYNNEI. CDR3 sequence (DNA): TGTGCCAGCAGTGGACAGGGGGTAGGGAACACTGAAGCTTTCTTT. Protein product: CASSGQGVGNTEAFF.

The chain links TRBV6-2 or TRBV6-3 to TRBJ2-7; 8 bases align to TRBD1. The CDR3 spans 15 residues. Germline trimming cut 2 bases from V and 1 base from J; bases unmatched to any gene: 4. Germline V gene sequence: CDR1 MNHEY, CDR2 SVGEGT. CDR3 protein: CASSYGGTGSYEQYF. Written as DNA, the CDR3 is TGTGCCAGCAGTTACGGGGGGACAGGTTCCTACGAGCAGTACTTC.

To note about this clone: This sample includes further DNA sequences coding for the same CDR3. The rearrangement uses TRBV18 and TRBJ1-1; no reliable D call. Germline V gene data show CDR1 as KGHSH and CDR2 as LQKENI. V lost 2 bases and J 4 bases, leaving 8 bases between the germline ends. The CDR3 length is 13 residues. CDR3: CASSPGPATEAFF. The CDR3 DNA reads TGTGCCAGCTCACCAGGGCCGGCCACTGAAGCTTTCTTT.

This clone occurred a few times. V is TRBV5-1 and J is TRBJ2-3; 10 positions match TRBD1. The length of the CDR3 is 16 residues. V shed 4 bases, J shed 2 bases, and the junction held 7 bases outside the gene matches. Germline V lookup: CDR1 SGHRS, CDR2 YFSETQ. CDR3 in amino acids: CASSPDRGRVTDTQYF. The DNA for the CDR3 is TGCGCCAGCAGCCCAGACAGGGGGCGAGTCACAGATACGCAGTATTTT.

The CDR3 region has the DNA TGCGCCAGCGCTACTCGTAGGGAGGGTAGCACAGATACGCAGTATTTT. This sequence encodes CASATRREGSTDTQYF. This rearrangement joins TRBV5-1 to TRBJ2-3; 7 bases agree with TRBD2. Germline V gene lookup returns CDR1 SGHRS and CDR2 YFSETQ. V lost 7 bases, J lost 0 bases, and 11 bases stayed unmatched. The CDR3 has 16 amino acids.

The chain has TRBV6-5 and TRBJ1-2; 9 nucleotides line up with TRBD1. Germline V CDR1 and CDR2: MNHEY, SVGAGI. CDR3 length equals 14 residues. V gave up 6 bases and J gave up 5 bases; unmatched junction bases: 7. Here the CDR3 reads CASRNVGQGYGYTF. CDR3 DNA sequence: TGTGCCAGCAGAAATGTGGGACAGGGATATGGCTACACCTTC.

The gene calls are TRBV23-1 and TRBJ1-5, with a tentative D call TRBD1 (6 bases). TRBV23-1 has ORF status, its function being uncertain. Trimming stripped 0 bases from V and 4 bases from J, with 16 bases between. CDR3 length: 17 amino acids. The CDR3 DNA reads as TGCGCCAGCAGTCAATCCCCCCCTCGACAGGTTAATCAGCCCCAGCATTTT. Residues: CASSQSPPRQVNQPQHF.

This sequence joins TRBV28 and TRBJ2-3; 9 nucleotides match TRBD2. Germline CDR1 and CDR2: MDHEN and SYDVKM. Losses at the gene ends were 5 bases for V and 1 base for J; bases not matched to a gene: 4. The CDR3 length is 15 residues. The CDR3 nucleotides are TGTGCCAGCAGTCGGGCGGGAGGGGGCACAGATACGCAGTATTTT. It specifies CASSRAGGGTDTQYF.

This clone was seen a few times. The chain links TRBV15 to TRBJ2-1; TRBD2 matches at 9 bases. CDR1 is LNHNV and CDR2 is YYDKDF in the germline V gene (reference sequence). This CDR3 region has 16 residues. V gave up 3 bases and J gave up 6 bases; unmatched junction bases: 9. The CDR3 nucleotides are TGTGCCACCAGCAGGAAACAAGCGGGAGGTTTCAATGAGCAGTTCTTC. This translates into CATSRKQAGGFNEQFF. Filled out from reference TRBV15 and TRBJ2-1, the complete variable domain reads DAMVIQNPRYQVTQFGKPVTLSCSQTLNHNVMYWYQQKSSQAPKLLFHYYDKDFNNEADTPDNFQSRRPNTSFCFLDIRSPGLGDTAMYLCATSRKQAGGFNEQFFGPGTRLTVL.

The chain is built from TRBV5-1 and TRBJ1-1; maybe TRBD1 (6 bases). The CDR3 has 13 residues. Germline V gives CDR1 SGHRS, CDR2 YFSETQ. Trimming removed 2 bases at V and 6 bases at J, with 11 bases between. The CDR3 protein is CASSFPGAPEAFF. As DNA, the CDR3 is TGCGCCAGCAGCTTTCCAGGGGCACCTGAAGCTTTCTTT. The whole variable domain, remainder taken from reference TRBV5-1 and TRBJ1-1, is KAGVTQTPRYLIKTRGQQVTLSCSPISGHRSVSWYQQTPGQGLQFLFEYFSETQRNKGNFPGRFSGRQFSNSRSEMNVSTLELGDSALYLCASSFPGAPEAFFGQGTRLTVV.

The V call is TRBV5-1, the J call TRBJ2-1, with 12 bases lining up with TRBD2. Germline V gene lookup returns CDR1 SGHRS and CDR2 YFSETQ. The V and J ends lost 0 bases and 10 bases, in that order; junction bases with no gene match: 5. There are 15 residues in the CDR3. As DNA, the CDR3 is TGCGCCAGCAGCTTGGCGGCTAGCGGGAGGGGAGAGCAGTTCTTC. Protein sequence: CASSLAASGRGEQFF. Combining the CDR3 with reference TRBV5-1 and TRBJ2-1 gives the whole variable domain KAGVTQTPRYLIKTRGQQVTLSCSPISGHRSVSWYQQTPGQGLQFLFEYFSETQRNKGNFPGRFSGRQFSNSRSEMNVSTLELGDSALYLCASSLAASGRGEQFFGPGTRLTVL.

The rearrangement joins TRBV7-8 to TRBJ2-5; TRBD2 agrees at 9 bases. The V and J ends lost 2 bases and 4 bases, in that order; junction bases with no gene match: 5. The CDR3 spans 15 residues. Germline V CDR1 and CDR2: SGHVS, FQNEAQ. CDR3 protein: CASSLLRGGGETQYF. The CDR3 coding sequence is TGTGCCAGCAGCTTACTGCGGGGGGGCGGAGAGACCCAGTACTTC.

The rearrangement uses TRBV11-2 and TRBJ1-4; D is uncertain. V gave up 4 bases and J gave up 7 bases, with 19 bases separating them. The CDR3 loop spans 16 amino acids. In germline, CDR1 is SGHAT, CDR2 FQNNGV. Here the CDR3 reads CASSSRAGRVSEKLFF. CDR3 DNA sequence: TGTGCCAGCAGCTCAAGGGCCGGGAGGGTATCTGAAAAACTGTTTTTT.

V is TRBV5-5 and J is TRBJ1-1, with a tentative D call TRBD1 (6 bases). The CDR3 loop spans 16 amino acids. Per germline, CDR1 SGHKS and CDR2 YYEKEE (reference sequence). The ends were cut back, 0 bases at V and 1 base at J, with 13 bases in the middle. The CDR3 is CASSLVRTGTNTEAFF. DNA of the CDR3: TGTGCCAGCAGCTTGGTCAGAACAGGGACGAACACTGAAGCTTTCTTT.

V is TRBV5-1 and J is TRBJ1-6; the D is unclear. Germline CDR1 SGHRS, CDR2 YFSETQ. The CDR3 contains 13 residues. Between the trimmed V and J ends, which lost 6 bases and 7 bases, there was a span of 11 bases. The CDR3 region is CASTDRENSPLHF. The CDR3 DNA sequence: TGCGCCAGCACGGACCGGGAGAATTCACCCCTCCACTTT.

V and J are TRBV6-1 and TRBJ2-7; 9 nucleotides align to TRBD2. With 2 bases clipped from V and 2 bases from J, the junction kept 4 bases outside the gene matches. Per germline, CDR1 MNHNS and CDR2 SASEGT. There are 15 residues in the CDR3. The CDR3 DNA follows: TGTGCCAGCAGTGAACAAGTAGCGGGAGCCTACGAGCAGTACTTC. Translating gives CASSEQVAGAYEQYF.

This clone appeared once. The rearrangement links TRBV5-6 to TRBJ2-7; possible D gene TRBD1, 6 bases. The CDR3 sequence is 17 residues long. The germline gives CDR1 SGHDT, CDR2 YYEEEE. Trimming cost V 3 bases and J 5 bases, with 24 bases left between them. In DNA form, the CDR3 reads TGTGCCAGCAGCTCCGTTGGACAGTTAGCCCCCCCTGACGAGCAGTACTTC. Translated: CASSSVGQLAPPDEQYF.